This TCR beta chain is from a study of blood T cells in healthy people across ages. Through a sample-barcoded 5' primer and a J-beta primer mix, a second PCR was run for roughly 6 to 11 cycles. Using its own MiXCR run on the 5' RACE reads, TCRdb lists one record per CDR3 protein. The table includes about 800,000 distinct CDR3 sequences, about 45% detected once. This CDR3 is built from 15 residues. Per the germline V gene, CDR1 is DFQATT and CDR2 is SNEGSKA (reference sequence). V lost 5 bases, J lost 8 bases, and 23 bases lay in between. Only a few counts were recorded for this clonotype. The chain uses TRBV20-1 and TRBJ2-3; perhaps TRBD2 as D (7 bases). The receptor's source is a man aged 80 or over in good health. Material for sequencing was blood. CDR3 bases: TGCAGTGCTCCCCATGGGGGCGGGAGAGTTGGTACGCAGTATTTT. This gives the protein CSAPHGGGRVGTQYF.